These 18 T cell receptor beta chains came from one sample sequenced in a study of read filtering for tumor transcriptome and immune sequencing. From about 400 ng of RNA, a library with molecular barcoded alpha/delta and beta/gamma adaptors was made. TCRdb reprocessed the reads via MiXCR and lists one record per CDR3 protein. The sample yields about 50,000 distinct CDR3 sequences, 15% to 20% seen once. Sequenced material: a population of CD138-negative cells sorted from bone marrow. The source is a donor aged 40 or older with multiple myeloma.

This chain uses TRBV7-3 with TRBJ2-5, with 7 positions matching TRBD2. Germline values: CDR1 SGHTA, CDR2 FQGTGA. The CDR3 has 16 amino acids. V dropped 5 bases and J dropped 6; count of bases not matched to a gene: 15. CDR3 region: CASSPSNSAGLKTQYF. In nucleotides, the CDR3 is TGTGCCAGCAGCCCCTCGAACTCAGCGGGATTGAAGACCCAGTACTTC.

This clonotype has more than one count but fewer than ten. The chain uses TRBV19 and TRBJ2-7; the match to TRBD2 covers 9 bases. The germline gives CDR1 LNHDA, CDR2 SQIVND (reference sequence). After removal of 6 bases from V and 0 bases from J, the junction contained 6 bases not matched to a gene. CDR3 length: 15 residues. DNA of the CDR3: TGTGCCAGTAGGGATCTAGCGGGGTTCTCCTACGAGCAGTACTTC. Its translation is CASRDLAGFSYEQYF.

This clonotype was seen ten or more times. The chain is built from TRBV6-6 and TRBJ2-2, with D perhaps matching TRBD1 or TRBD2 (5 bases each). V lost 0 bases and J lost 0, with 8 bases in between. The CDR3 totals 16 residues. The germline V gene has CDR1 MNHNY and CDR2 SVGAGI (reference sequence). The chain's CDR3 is CASSYSGTANTGELFF. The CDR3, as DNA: TGTGCCAGCAGTTACTCCGGGACCGCGAACACCGGGGAGCTGTTTTTT.

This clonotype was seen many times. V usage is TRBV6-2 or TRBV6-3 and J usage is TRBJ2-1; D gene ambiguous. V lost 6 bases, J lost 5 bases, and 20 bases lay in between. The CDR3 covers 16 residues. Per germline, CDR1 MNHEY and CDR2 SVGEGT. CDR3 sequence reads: CASSSPSYRGHNEQFF. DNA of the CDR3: TGTGCCAGCAGCTCCCCCTCTTATCGCGGCCACAATGAGCAGTTCTTC.

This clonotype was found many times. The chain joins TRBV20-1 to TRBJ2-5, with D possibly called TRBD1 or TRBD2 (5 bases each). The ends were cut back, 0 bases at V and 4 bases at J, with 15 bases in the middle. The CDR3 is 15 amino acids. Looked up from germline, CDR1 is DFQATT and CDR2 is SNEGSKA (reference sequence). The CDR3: CSARDRLGERETQYF. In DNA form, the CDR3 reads TGCAGTGCTAGAGATCGTTTGGGGGAACGAGAGACCCAGTACTTC.

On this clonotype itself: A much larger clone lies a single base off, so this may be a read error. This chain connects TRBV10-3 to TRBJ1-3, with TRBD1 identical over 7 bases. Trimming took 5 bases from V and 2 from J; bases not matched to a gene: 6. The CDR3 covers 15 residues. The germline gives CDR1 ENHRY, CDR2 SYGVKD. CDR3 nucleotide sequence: TGTGCCATCAGTATAGACAGGGTTGCTGGAAACACCATATATTTT. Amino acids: CAISIDRVAGNTIYF.

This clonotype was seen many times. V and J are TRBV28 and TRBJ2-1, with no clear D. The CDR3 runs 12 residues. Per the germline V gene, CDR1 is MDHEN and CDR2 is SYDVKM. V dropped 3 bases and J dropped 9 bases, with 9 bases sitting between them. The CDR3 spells CASSFGSVEQFF. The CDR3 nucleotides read TGTGCCAGCAGTTTTGGTTCTGTTGAGCAGTTCTTC.

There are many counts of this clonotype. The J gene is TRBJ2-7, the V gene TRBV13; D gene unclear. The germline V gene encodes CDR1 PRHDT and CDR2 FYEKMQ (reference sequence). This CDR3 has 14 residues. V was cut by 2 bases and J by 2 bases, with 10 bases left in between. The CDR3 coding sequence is TGTGCCAGCAGCTTATATGCAGATCCCTACGAGCAGTACTTC. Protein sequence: CASSLYADPYEQYF.

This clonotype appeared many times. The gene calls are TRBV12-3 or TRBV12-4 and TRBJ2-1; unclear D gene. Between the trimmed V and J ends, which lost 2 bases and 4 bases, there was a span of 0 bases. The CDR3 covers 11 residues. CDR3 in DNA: TGTGCCAGCAGTTTATACAATGAGCAGTTCTTC. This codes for CASSLYNEQFF.

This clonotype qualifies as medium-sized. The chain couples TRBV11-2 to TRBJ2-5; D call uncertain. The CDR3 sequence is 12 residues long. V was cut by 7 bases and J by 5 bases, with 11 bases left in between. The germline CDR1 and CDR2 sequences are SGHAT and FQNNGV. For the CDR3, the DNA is TGTGCCAGCACAGCGTTTCAGGAGACCCAGTACTTC. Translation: CASTAFQETQYF.

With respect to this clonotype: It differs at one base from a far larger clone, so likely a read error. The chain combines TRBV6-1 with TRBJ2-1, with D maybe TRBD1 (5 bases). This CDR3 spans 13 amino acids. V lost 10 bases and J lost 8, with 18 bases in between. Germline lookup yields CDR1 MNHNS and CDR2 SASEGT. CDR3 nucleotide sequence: TGTGCCAACAAGGGGTCATTTCTCGATGAGCAGTTCTTC. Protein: CANKGSFLDEQFF.

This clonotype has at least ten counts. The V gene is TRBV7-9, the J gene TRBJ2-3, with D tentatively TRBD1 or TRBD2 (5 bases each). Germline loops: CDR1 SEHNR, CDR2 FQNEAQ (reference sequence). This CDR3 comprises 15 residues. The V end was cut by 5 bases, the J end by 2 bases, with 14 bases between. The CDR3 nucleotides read TGTGCCAGCAGCGCCCCCGGGACCGACACAGATACGCAGTATTTT. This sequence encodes CASSAPGTDTDTQYF.

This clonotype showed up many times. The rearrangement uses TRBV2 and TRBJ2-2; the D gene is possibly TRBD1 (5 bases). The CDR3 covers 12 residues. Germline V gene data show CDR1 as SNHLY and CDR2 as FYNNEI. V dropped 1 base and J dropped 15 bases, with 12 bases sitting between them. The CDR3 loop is CASSEVSGKLFF. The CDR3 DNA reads TGTGCCAGCAGTGAAGTGTCAGGGAAGTTGTTTTTT.

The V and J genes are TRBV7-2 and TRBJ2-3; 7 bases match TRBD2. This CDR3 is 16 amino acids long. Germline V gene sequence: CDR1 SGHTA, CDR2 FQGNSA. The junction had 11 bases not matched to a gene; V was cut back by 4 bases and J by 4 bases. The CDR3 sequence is CASSSEGLGGADTQYF. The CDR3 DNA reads TGTGCCAGCAGCTCAGAAGGACTAGGAGGGGCAGATACGCAGTATTTT.

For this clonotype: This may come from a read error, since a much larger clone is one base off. The CDR3 coding sequence is TGTGCCAGCAGTCCTGCAACGCTCTCTGAAAACACCATATATTTT. It specifies CASSPATLSENTIYF. The gene calls are TRBV28 and TRBJ1-3; D uncertain. Looked up from germline, CDR1 is MDHEN and CDR2 is SYDVKM. This CDR3 is built from 15 residues. Looking up the rest from reference TRBV28 and TRBJ1-3 gives the full variable domain: DVKVTQSSRYLVKRTGEKVFLECVQDMDHENMFWYRQDPGLGLRLIYFSYDVKMKEKGDIPEGYSVSREKKERFSLILESASTNQTSMYLCASSPATLSENTIYFGEGSWLTVV.

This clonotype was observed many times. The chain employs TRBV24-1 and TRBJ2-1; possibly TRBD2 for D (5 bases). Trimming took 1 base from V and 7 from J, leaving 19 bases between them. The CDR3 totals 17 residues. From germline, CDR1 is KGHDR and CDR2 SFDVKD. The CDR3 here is CATSDFSGGAYLNEQFF. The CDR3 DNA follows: TGTGCCACCAGTGATTTCAGCGGAGGCGCTTACTTAAATGAGCAGTTCTTC.

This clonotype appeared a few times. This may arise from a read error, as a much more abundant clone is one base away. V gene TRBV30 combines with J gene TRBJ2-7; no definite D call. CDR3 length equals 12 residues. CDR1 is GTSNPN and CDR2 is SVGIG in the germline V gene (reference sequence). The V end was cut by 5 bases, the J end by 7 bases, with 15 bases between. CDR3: CAWFRSLGEQYF. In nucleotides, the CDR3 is TGTGCCTGGTTCAGGTCCTTAGGGGAGCAGTACTTC.

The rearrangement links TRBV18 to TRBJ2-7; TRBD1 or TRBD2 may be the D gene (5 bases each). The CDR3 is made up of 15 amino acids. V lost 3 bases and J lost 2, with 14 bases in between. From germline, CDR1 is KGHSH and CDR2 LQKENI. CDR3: CASSPPGRNTYEQYF. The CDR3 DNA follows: TGTGCCAGCTCACCTCCGGGACGGAACACCTACGAGCAGTACTTC. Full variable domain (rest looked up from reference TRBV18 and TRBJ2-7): NAGVMQNPRHLVRRRGQEARLRCSPMKGHSHVYWYRQLPEEGLKFMVYLQKENIIDESGMPKERFSAEFPKEGPSILRIQQVVRGDSAAYFCASSPPGRNTYEQYFGPGTRLTVT.